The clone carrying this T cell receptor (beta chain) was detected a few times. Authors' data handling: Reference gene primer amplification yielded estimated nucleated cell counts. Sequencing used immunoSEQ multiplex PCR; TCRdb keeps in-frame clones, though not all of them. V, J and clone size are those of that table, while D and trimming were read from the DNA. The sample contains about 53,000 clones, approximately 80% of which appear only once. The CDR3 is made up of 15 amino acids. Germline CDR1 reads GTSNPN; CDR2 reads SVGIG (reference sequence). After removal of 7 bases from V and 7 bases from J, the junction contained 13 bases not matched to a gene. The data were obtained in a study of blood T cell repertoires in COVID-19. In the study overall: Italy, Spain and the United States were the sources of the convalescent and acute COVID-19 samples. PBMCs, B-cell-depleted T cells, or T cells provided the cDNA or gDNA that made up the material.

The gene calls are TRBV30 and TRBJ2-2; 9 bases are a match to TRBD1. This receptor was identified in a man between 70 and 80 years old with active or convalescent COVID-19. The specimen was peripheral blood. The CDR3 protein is CAFLIQQGAGGELFF. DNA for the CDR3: TGTGCCTTCCTCATCCAACAGGGGGCAGGCGGGGAGCTGTTTTTT.